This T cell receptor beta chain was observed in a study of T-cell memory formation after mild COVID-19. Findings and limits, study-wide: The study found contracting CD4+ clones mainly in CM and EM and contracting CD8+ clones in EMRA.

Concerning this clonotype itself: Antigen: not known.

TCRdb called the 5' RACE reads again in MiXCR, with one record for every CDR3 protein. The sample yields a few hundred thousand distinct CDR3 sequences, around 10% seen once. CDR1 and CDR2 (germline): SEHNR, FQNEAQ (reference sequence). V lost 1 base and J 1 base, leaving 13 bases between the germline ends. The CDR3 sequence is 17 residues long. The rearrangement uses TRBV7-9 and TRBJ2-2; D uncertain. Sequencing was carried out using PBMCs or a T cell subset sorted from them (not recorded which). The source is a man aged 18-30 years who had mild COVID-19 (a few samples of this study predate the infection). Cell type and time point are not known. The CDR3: CASSLVRPGLNTGELFF. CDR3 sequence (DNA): TGTGCCAGCAGCTTAGTAAGACCGGGCCTGAACACCGGGGAGCTGTTTTTT.